This T cell receptor (beta chain) was obtained from a study of identical twins. The CDR3 extends over 16 amino acids. Looked up from germline, CDR1 is SQVTM and CDR2 is ANQGSEA. The V end lost 7 bases, the J end lost 1 base, and 22 bases lay between the germline ends. Unique molecular identifiers were present on the cDNA, which also gained a universal primer site by template switching. TCRdb reprocessed the 5' RACE reads via MiXCR and lists one record per CDR3 protein. This sample has hundreds of thousands of distinct CDR3 sequences, with around 21% found just once. The sample holds a few counts of this clonotype. Its target is not known. Study-wide results and limits: In cord blood, abundant beta clonotypes had fewer insertions; memory showed no trend.

Separately, the same data were catalogued under a study of T cells expressing NK-cell markers. This second report adds: Among CD8+ T cells from over 5 donors, dominant NKG2C+ clonotypes accounted for about 1.0-7.0%. In four donors, dominant clonotypes made up roughly 25-60.1% of CD3+CD56-NKG2C+ cells.

The chain links TRBV29-1 to TRBJ1-2, with TRBD1 as a possible D gene (5 bases). This TCR derives from a woman between 18 and 29 years old in good health. Sequenced material: PBMCs. The CDR3 loop is CSAQLKPGPINYGYTF. For the CDR3, the DNA is TGCAGCGCCCAATTAAAGCCAGGGCCAATTAACTATGGCTACACCTTC.